The rows below give T cell receptor beta chains drawn from one sample of a study of shared clonotypes between healthy human individuals. Profiling relied on immunoSEQ multiplex PCR, and the TCRdb table lists in-frame clones only, not all of them. Seen here are approximately 600,000 clones, 85% to 95% observed once, and the top ten hold about 0.11%. Sequenced sample: naive CD8+ T cells sorted from blood. Receptor source: a woman in her twenties or thirties in good health. Both conserved end residues are part of each CDR3. The D gene is left open where the match is weak. The listing skips clone size in some rows; elsewhere it reads once, few, many or a size class.

d_call,j_call,v_call,clone_size,cdr3_nt,cdr3_aa
TRBD1,TRBJ2-7,TRBV5-6,once,TGTGCCAGCAGCCTCCGGGACAGTATAACCTACGAGCAGTACTTC,CASSLRDSITYEQYF
NA,TRBJ1-2,TRBV19,NA,TGTGCCAGTAGTATAGATCCCGGGGACTATGGCTACACCTTC,CASSIDPGDYGYTF
NA,TRBJ2-3,TRBV4-1,once,TGCGCCAGCAGCCAATTTGGCACAGATACGCAGTATTTT,CASSQFGTDTQYF
TRBD2,TRBJ2-7,TRBV10-3,NA,TGTGCCATCAGTTACTCTAGCGGGAGAGCGGACGAGCAGTACTTC,CAISYSSGRADEQYF
TRBD1,TRBJ2-1,TRBV27,NA,TGTGCCAGCAGGACAGGGGGCTCCAACAATGAGCAGTTCTTC,CASRTGGSNNEQFF
NA,TRBJ2-5,TRBV5-4,NA,TGTGCCAGCAGCGGACGCCTGGGCGAAGAGACCCAGTACTTC,CASSGRLGEETQYF
TRBD2,TRBJ2-7,TRBV7-2,NA,TGTGCCAGCAGCGCGGAGCTAGCGGGGCTCGAGCAGTACTTC,CASSAELAGLEQYF
TRBD2,TRBJ2-2,TRBV27,NA,TGTGCCAGCAGTTTATTTCTAGCGGGAGTACGAGCTAACACCGGGGAGCTGTTTTTT,CASSLFLAGVRANTGELFF
NA,TRBJ2-6,TRBV19,NA,TGTGCCAGTAGTATCGATGAGGCCCAGTCTGGGGCCAACGTCCTGACTTTC,CASSIDEAQSGANVLTF
TRBD1,TRBJ1-5,TRBV27,few,TGTGCCAGCTGGACAGGGTGGGATCAGCCCCAGCATTTT,CASWTGWDQPQHF
NA,TRBJ2-5,TRBV11-2,NA,TGTGCCAGCAGCTTAGATTTCCGCGACTACCAAGAGACCCAGTACTTC,CASSLDFRDYQETQYF
NA,TRBJ1-2,TRBV29-1,NA,TGCAGCGTTGAAGGCACTAAGGAAGGCTACACCTTC,CSVEGTKEGYTF
NA,TRBJ1-2,TRBV19,NA,TGTGCCAGTAGTATAGTCCCCTCCCTCCTAACTGAGGACTACACCTTC,CASSIVPSLLTEDYTF
NA,TRBJ2-5,TRBV5-6,NA,TGTGCCAGCAGCTTTGAGGTTAGTCATCAAGAGACCCAGTACTTC,CASSFEVSHQETQYF
NA,TRBJ2-7,TRBV27,NA,TGTGCCAGCACCCACAACTCGGACGGATCTTCCTACGAGCAGTACTTC,CASTHNSDGSSYEQYF
NA,TRBJ2-7,TRBV13,NA,TGTGCCAGCAGCTTAGGCACGAATTCCTACGAGCAGTACTTC,CASSLGTNSYEQYF
NA,TRBJ2-7,TRBV5-1,NA,TGCGCCAGCAGCGTCGGGTCCTACGAGCAGTACTTC,CASSVGSYEQYF
NA,TRBJ1-1,TRBV15,NA,TGTGCCACCGGAATTTCGGGCACTGAAGCTTTCTTT,CATGISGTEAFF
NA,TRBJ2-7,TRBV5-5,NA,TGTGCCAGCAGCTTGGATCGGGGGCTCTACGAGCAGTACTTC,CASSLDRGLYEQYF
NA,TRBJ1-5,TRBV11-2,NA,TGTGCCAGCAGCTTAGATGGAGGGGATCAGCCCCAGCATTTT,CASSLDGGDQPQHF